These T cell receptor beta chains were read from a single sample in a study of T cell repertoires in cytomegalovirus infection. TCRdb passed the reads through MiXCR, listing each CDR3 protein once. The sample includes under 600,000 distinct CDR3 sequences, approximately 15% of them seen just once. Material for sequencing was CD8+ T cells from PBMCs. The receptors come from a human donor in good health (CMV status not recorded). Some clones in this sample may be carry-over from other donors' samples. The CDR3 runs from the conserved cysteine through the conserved F or W. The D gene is left open where the match is weak. Only some rows state a clone size, as once, few, many or a class for expanded clones.

>few|.|TRBV20-1|TRBJ2-3
CSAPGRGREDTQYF
TGCAGTGCCCCCGGGAGGGGGCGCGAAGATACGCAGTATTTT
>many|.|TRBV11-2|TRBJ2-2
CASSLVGRAKVGELFF
TGTGCCAGCAGCTTAGTGGGAAGGGCCAAGGTCGGGGAGCTGTTTTTT
>.|TRBD1|TRBV29-1|TRBJ2-7
CSVEDRSDEQYF
TGCAGCGTTGAGGACAGGTCGGACGAGCAGTACTTC
>many|.|TRBV10-3|TRBJ2-5
CAISESGRSETQYF
TGTGCCATCAGTGAGTCCGGCAGGTCAGAGACCCAGTACTTC
>many|TRBD1|TRBV29-1|TRBJ1-2
CSTREEDRDGYTF
TGCAGCACCAGGGAAGAGGACAGGGATGGCTACACCTTC
>many|TRBD1|TRBV20-1|TRBJ1-4
CSASRLGQTNEKLFF
TGCAGTGCTAGTCGCCTGGGACAGACTAATGAAAAACTGTTTTTT
>.|.|TRBV27|TRBJ2-1
CASSLGHLADEQFF
TGTGCCAGCAGTTTAGGGCACTTGGCGGATGAGCAGTTCTTC
>.|TRBD2|TRBV6-5|TRBJ2-3
CASSIGLAGLTDTQYF
TGTGCCAGCAGTATCGGACTAGCGGGACTCACAGATACGCAGTATTTT
>many|.|TRBV7-8|TRBJ1-5
CASSLERGLFSNQPQHF
TGTGCCAGCAGCTTAGAGAGGGGACTGTTTAGCAATCAGCCCCAGCATTTT
>.|TRBD1|TRBV5-1|TRBJ2-5
CASSLMTGGETQYF
TGCGCCAGCAGCTTGATGACAGGGGGAGAGACCCAGTACTTC
>.|.|TRBV20-1|TRBJ1-1
CSARDRGRNTEAFF
TGCAGTGCTAGAGATCGCGGCAGGAACACTGAAGCTTTCTTT
>.|.|TRBV14|TRBJ2-7
CASSQPDQLQYF
TGTGCCAGCAGCCAGCCTGATCAACTGCAGTACTTC
>.|.|TRBV25-1|TRBJ1-6
CASSEQTNTLGSPLHF
TGTGCCAGCAGTGAACAGACAAACACCTTGGGTTCACCCCTCCACTTT
>once|.|TRBV27|TRBJ2-2
CASSLAPRSGGELFF
TGTGCCAGCAGTTTGGCCCCCCGGTCTGGCGGGGAGCTGTTTTTT
>.|TRBD1|TRBV27|TRBJ2-2
CASSLKGQGNTGELFF
TGTGCCAGCAGTTTAAAAGGACAGGGGAACACCGGGGAGCTGTTTTTT
>.|.|TRBV20-1|TRBJ1-4
CSADQGTDDEKLFF
TGCAGTGCTGATCAGGGGACGGACGATGAAAAACTGTTTTTT
>.|TRBD1|TRBV29-1|TRBJ1-2
CSVWTGGLDGYTF
TGCAGCGTTTGGACAGGGGGGTTAGATGGCTACACCTTC
>many|.|TRBV25-1|TRBJ2-6
CASSPGSGANVLTF
TGTGCCAGCTCACCAGGGTCTGGGGCCAACGTCCTGACTTTC
>.|.|TRBV5-4|TRBJ1-1
CASSLRREKNTEAFF
TGTGCCAGCAGCTTGCGTCGGGAAAAGAACACTGAAGCTTTCTTT
>many|.|TRBV7-9|TRBJ2-7
CASSITGSLYEQYF
TGTGCCAGCAGCATTACCGGGAGCCTCTACGAGCAGTACTTC
>many|.|TRBV7-8|TRBJ2-5
CASSLGVGQETQYF
TGTGCCAGCAGCTTAGGTGTAGGCCAAGAGACCCAGTACTTC
>.|.|TRBV5-6|TRBJ1-1
CASSWEGLNTEAFF
TGTGCCAGCAGCTGGGAGGGGCTGAACACTGAAGCTTTCTTT
>many|TRBD2|TRBV4-2|TRBJ2-3
CASSSRLAGLKDTQYF
TGTGCCAGCAGCTCCCGACTAGCGGGTCTGAAAGATACGCAGTATTTT
>few|TRBD1|TRBV4-1|TRBJ2-3
CASSLPRDSHTDTQYF
TGCGCCAGCAGCCTACCTAGGGACAGCCACACAGATACGCAGTATTTT
>.|.|TRBV27|TRBJ2-2
CASSLARAGELFF
TGTGCCAGCAGTTTAGCCCGGGCCGGGGAGCTGTTTTTT
>few|.|TRBV4-1|TRBJ1-1
CASSQDRSTSFSHYYTEAFF
TGCGCCAGCAGCCAAGATCGGTCAACCAGTTTTAGTCATTACTACACTGAAGCTTTCTTT
>.|TRBD1|TRBV2|TRBJ1-6
CATSPPTGSNSPLHF
TGTGCCACCTCCCCCCCGACAGGGTCGAATTCACCCCTCCACTTT
>.|.|TRBV5-5|TRBJ2-1
CASSTTGNNEQFF
TGTGCCAGCAGCACCACGGGAAACAATGAGCAGTTCTTC
>.|.|TRBV6-9|TRBJ2-1
CASRRARDYNEQFF
TGTGCCAGCCGCCGGGCCAGGGATTACAATGAGCAGTTCTTC
>few|.|TRBV14|TRBJ1-2
CASSQGSANYGYTF
TGTGCCAGCAGCCAGGGATCAGCTAACTATGGCTACACCTTC
>many|.|TRBV7-6|TRBJ1-2
CASSRGGLNYGYTF
TGTGCCAGCAGCCGGGGGGGCCTTAACTATGGCTACACCTTC
>.|.|TRBV4-2|TRBJ2-5
CASSQEYSGFQETQYF
TGTGCCAGCAGCCAAGAGTACAGCGGGTTCCAAGAGACCCAGTACTTC
>few|TRBD2|TRBV9|TRBJ2-3
CASSVSGTSGGGTDTQYF
TGTGCCAGCAGCGTATCAGGGACTAGCGGGGGAGGCACAGATACGCAGTATTTT
>many|.|TRBV7-6|TRBJ1-6
CASSLGQQTPSSYNSPLHF
TGTGCCAGCAGCTTAGGACAGCAGACCCCGAGCTCCTATAATTCACCCCTCCACTTT
>many|TRBD1|TRBV7-6|TRBJ1-5
CASSLTTGSQPQHF
TGTGCCAGCAGTCTTACGACAGGGTCTCAGCCCCAGCATTTT
>.|.|TRBV20-1|TRBJ2-2
CSARTPTGRELFF
TGCAGTGCTCGGACCCCGACCGGCAGGGAGCTGTTTTTT
>many|.|TRBV14|TRBJ2-7
CASSQGMSGDLYEQYF
TGTGCCAGCAGCCAAGGGATGAGCGGAGACCTCTACGAGCAGTACTTC
>many|TRBD1|TRBV19|TRBJ1-2
CASTMGQLHYGYTF
TGTGCCAGTACCATGGGACAGCTTCACTATGGCTACACCTTC
>.|TRBD1|TRBV6-4|TRBJ2-3
CASSETGGAGGDTQYF
TGTGCCAGCAGTGAGACAGGGGGCGCGGGTGGAGATACGCAGTATTTT
>few|.|TRBV6-4|TRBJ2-1
CASSDEGGNYNEQFF
TGTGCCAGCAGTGACGAGGGGGGGAACTACAATGAGCAGTTCTTC
>many|.|TRBV11-3|TRBJ2-7
CASSYGEAYEQYF
TGTGCCAGCAGCTATGGGGAGGCCTACGAGCAGTACTTC
>many|TRBD1|TRBV7-6|TRBJ2-7
CASSFQDNTRDRTHEQYF
TGTGCCAGCAGCTTCCAAGACAACACTAGGGACAGGACCCACGAGCAGTACTTC